The rows below give T cell receptor beta chains drawn from one sample of a study of CD8+ T cells in alopecia areata. The method was immunoSEQ multiplex PCR; TCRdb's version includes in-frame clones alone and lacks a portion of them. The repertoire includes 180,000 or so clones, approximately 51% of them detected once, and 10% sits in the top ten. The source was CD8+ T cells sorted from blood, collected around week 53, from a patient treated with tofacitinib. These receptors were obtained from a human donor with alopecia areata. Each CDR3 is given with its conserved first and last residue. D genes are given only for firm matches. Expanded clones get a size class; other rows say once, few or many, or leave the size out.

>TRBV6-5|.|14|TRBD1|TRBJ1-2
CASSQGDSLDGYTF
TGTGCCAGCAGTCAAGGGGACAGTCTAGACGGCTACACCTTC
>TRBV4-1|.|13|.|TRBJ1-4
CATAGRTNEKLFF
TGCGCCACCGCGGGCAGAACTAATGAAAAACTGTTTTTT
>TRBV11-2|.|13|.|TRBJ2-2
CASSLGHTGELFF
TGTGCCAGCAGCTTGGGACACACCGGGGAGCTGTTTTTT
>TRBV7-2|once|14|TRBD1|TRBJ1-5
CASTPGGFNQPQHF
TGTGCCAGCACCCCAGGGGGGTTCAATCAGCCCCAGCATTTT
>TRBV9|.|15|.|TRBJ2-3
CASSVAGGGTDTQYF
TGTGCCAGCAGCGTAGCTGGGGGCGGCACAGATACGCAGTATTTT
>TRBV6-5|.|15|.|TRBJ2-2
CASSYSGQNTGELFF
TGTGCCAGCAGTTACTCCGGACAGAACACCGGGGAGCTGTTTTTT
>TRBV7-2|.|15|.|TRBJ1-5
CASSSQGHSNQPQHF
TGTGCCAGCAGCTCCCAGGGGCATAGCAATCAGCCCCAGCATTTT
>TRBV10-3|few|14|.|TRBJ1-2
CAISESRASYGYTF
TGTGCCATCAGTGAGTCGAGGGCGTCCTATGGCTACACCTTC
>TRBV5-1|.|14|TRBD1|TRBJ1-1
CASSFAQGDTEAFF
TGCGCCAGCAGCTTTGCTCAGGGGGACACTGAAGCTTTCTTT
>TRBV9|.|12|.|TRBJ1-2
CASSPAGQGYTF
TGTGCCAGCAGCCCAGCAGGACAGGGCTACACCTTC
>TRBV29-1|few|13|.|TRBJ2-3
CSPWDGGTDTQYF
TGCAGCCCATGGGACGGAGGCACAGATACGCAGTATTTT
>TRBV15|few|13|.|TRBJ1-6
CATSGGQNSPLHF
TGTGCCACCAGCGGTGGACAGAATTCACCCCTCCACTTT
>TRBV27|.|13|.|TRBJ1-6
CASREPYNSPLHF
TGTGCCAGCAGGGAGCCTTATAATTCACCCCTCCACTTT
>TRBV19|.|15|.|TRBJ2-3
CASSSGQSDTDTQYF
TGTGCCAGTAGTTCCGGACAGTCGGACACAGATACGCAGTATTTT
>TRBV18|few|16|TRBD1|TRBJ2-1
CASSVTGGVLGNEQFF
TGTGCCAGCTCAGTGACAGGGGGCGTTTTGGGAAATGAGCAGTTCTTC
>TRBV9|few|13|.|TRBJ2-1
CASSAISYNEQFF
TGTGCCAGCAGCGCGATCTCCTACAATGAGCAGTTCTTC
>TRBV27|.|16|.|TRBJ1-2
CASSYTSAGFSYGYTF
TGTGCCAGCAGCTACACCTCGGCAGGGTTTAGCTATGGCTACACCTTC
>TRBV11-2|few|15|TRBD2|TRBJ2-4
CASSLLAGSLNIQYF
TGTGCCAGCAGCTTACTAGCGGGGTCCCTAAACATTCAGTACTTC
>TRBV13|.|11|.|TRBJ1-1
CASQRDTEAFF
TGTGCCAGCCAGCGAGACACTGAAGCTTTCTTT